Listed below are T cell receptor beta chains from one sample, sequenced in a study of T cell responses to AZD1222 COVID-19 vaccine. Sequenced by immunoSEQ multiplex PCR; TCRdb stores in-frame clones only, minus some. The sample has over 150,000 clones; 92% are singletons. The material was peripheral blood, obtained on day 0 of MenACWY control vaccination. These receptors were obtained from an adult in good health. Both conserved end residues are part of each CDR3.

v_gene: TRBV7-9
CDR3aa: CASSLTGGGYEQYF

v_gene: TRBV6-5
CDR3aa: CASSYLTTDRAETQYF

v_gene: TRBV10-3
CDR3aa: CAIRPGTGGSPLHF

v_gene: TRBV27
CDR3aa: CASTGFRGPGNTEAFF

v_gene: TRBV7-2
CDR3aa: CASSLRGEGNTIYF

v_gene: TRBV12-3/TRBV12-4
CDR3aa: CASSGQVYTEAFF

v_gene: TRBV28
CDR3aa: CASSLDKRSFF

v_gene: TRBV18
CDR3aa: CASSATDNEKLFF

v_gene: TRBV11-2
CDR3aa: CASNPRDTYTGELFF

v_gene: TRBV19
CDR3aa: CASSGTALNTEAFF

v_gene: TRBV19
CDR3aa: CASSIDLIRGLYGYTF

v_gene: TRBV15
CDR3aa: CATSGGQGEKLFF

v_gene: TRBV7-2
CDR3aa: CASSLNARGEAFF

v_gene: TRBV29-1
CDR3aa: CSVDGGSPAVETQYF

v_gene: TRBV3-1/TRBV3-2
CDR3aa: CASSSFTGERAFF

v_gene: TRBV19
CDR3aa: CASTYSSGTEAFF